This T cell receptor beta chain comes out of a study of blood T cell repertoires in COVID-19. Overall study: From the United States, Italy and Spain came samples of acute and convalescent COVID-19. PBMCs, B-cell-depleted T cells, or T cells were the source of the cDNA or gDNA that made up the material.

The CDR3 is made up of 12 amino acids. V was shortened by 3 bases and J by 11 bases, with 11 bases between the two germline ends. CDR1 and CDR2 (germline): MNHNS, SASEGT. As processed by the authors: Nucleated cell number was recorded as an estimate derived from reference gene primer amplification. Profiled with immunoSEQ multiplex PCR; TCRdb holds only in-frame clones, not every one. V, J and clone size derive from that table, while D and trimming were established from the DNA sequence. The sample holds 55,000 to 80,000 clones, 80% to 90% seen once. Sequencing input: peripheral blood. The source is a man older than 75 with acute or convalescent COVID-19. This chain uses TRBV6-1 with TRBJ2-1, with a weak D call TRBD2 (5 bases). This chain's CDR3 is CASSEVVTKQFF. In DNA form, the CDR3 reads TGTGCCAGCAGTGAGGTGGTGACTAAGCAGTTCTTC.